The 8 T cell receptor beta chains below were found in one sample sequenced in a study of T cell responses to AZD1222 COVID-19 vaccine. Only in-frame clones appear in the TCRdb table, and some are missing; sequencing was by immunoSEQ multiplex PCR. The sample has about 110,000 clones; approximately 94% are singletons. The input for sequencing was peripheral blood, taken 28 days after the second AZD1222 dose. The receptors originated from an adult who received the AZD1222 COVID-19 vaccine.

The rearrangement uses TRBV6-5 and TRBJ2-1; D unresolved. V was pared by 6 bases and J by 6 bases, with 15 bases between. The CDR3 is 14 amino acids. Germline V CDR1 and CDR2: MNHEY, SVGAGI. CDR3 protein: CASSRLVTSNEQFF. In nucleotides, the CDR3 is TGTGCCAGCAGCCGGCTGGTTACAAGCAATGAGCAGTTCTTC.

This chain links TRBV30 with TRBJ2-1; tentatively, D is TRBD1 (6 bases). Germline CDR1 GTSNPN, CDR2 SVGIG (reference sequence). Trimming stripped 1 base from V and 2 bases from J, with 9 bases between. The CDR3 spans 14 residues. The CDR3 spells CAWSARTAYNEQFF. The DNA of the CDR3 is TGTGCCTGGAGTGCAAGGACAGCCTACAATGAGCAGTTCTTC.

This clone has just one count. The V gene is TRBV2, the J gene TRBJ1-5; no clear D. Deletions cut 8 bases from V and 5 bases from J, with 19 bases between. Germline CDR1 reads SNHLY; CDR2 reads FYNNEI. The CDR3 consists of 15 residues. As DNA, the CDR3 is TGTGCCAGCTCGTTTAACGGAGGGCGAGATCAGCCCCAGCATTTT. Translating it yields CASSFNGGRDQPQHF.

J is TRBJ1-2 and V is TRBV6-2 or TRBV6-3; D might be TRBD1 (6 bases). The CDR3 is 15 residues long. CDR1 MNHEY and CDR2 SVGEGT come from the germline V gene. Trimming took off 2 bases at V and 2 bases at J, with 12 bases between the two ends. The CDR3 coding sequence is TGTGCCAGCAGTTACGGATACAGGGAAAACTATGGCTACACCTTC. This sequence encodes CASSYGYRENYGYTF.

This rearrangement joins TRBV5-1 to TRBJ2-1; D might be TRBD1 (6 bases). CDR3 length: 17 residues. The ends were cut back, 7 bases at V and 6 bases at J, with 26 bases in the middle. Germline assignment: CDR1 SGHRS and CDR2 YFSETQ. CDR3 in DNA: TGCGCCAGCCGGACAAATGAGGCTGGGGGCGCTGCCAATGAGCAGTTCTTC. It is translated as CASRTNEAGGAANEQFF.

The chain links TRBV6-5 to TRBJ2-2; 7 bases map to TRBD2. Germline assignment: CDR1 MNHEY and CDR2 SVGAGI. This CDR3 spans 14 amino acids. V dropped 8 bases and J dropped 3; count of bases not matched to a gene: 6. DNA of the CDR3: TGTGCCAGCGGGCCTAGCGGCTACACCGGGGAGCTGTTTTTT. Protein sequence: CASGPSGYTGELFF.

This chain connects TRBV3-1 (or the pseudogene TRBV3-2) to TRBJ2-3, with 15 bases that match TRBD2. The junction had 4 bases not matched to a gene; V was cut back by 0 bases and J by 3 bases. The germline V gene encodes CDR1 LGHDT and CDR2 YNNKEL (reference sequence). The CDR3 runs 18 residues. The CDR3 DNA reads TGTGCCAGCAGCCAAGAAGTGGGACTAGCGGGGGGTACAGATACGCAGTATTTT. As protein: CASSQEVGLAGGTDTQYF.

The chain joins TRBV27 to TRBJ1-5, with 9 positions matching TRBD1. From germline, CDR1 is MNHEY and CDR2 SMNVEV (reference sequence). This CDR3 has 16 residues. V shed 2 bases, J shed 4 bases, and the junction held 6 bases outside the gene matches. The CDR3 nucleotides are TGTGCCAGCAGTTTACGGACCGGGACAGGGAATCAGCCCCAGCATTTT. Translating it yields CASSLRTGTGNQPQHF.